This T cell receptor (beta chain) was retrieved from a study of identical twins. TCRdb reprocessed the 5' RACE reads with MiXCR, giving one entry per CDR3 protein. The sample shows 200,000 to 250,000 distinct CDR3 sequences, approximately 8% of them seen only once. The CDR3 runs to 15 residues. V was cut by 6 bases and J by 0 bases, with 15 bases left in between. Separately, the same data were catalogued under a study of yellow fever vaccine responses in identical twins.

Sequenced material: CD8+ T cells sorted from blood. This clonotype originated in a young woman in good health. The chain has TRBV12-3 or TRBV12-4 and TRBJ2-7, with D possibly called TRBD1 or TRBD2 (5 bases each). CDR3 region: CASSYGDGSSYEQYF. The CDR3 DNA reads as TGTGCCAGCAGCTACGGGGACGGAAGCTCCTACGAGCAGTACTTC.